Listed below are T cell receptor beta chains from one sample, sequenced in a study of spatial heterogeneity in lung cancer. MiXCR was run by TCRdb on the 5' RACE reads, yielding one entry per CDR3 protein. Of approximately 1,600 distinct CDR3 sequences listed, 5% to 6% are singletons. The sample here was normal lung tissue next to the tumor, taken at surgery. The receptors here all came from a female donor with early-stage non-small cell lung cancer. The CDR3 runs from the conserved cysteine through the conserved F or W. A D gene is named only where the DNA matches it firmly. Some rows mark clone size as missing; the rest say once, few, many or name a class of expanded clone.

few | TRBJ1-1 | - | TRBV27 | TGTGCCAGCCGTGAGGCGGGCACTGAAGCTTTCTTT | CASREAGTEAFF
medium-sized | TRBJ2-5 | TRBD2 | TRBV2 | TGTGCCAGCAGTCCCGGGACTAGCGGTCAAGAGACCCAGTACTTC | CASSPGTSGQETQYF
many | TRBJ2-3 | - | TRBV19 | TGTGCCAGTGCGTGGAGTCAAACAGATACGCAGTATTTT | CASAWSQTDTQYF
medium-sized | TRBJ2-7 | TRBD2 | TRBV6-2/TRBV6-3 | TGTGCCAGCAGGATACCGGGACTAGAACATTACGAGCAGTACTTC | CASRIPGLEHYEQYF
many | TRBJ1-2 | - | TRBV28 | TGTGCCAGCAGTTCCCCCGGTGAGGGAAACTATGGCTACACCTTC | CASSSPGEGNYGYTF
many | TRBJ2-7 | TRBD1 | TRBV6-2/TRBV6-3 | TGTGCCAGCAGAAATGGACAGGGAAGATTCTACGAGCAGTACTTC | CASRNGQGRFYEQYF
many | TRBJ2-1 | TRBD1 | TRBV5-1 | TGCGCCAGCAGTTACGGACAGGGCAATGAGCAGTTCTTC | CASSYGQGNEQFF
medium-sized | TRBJ2-3 | - | TRBV7-2 | TGTGCCAGCAGCTTAGCAGATACGCAGTATTTT | CASSLADTQYF
medium-sized | TRBJ2-7 | - | TRBV19 | TGTGCCGGGGACGGGAACTACGAGCAGTACTTC | CAGDGNYEQYF
- | TRBJ1-1 | - | TRBV11-2 | TGTGCCAGCAGCTGGACCGGGACACCTAACACTGAAGCTTTCTTT | CASSWTGTPNTEAFF
many | TRBJ1-1 | TRBD1 | TRBV20-1 | TGCAGTGCATCAGGGGGCACTGAAGCTTTCTTT | CSASGGTEAFF
large | TRBJ1-1 | TRBD1 | TRBV7-9 | TGTGCCCTCACAGCCCCTAAGATGTACAGGGGTGTCACTGAAGCTTTCTTT | CALTAPKMYRGVTEAFF
large | TRBJ2-2 | - | TRBV2 | TGTGCCAGCAGCTTTGCCGGGGCCGGGGAGCTGTTTTTT | CASSFAGAGELFF
medium-sized | TRBJ2-7 | - | TRBV7-2 | TGTGCCAGCAGGCCGAGCGGACAGCCCTCCGGAGAGCAGTACTTC | CASRPSGQPSGEQYF
medium-sized | TRBJ1-2 | - | TRBV7-9 | TGTGCCAGCAGCTTAATAGACAGCACGGGCTACACCTTC | CASSLIDSTGYTF
medium-sized | TRBJ2-5 | - | TRBV27 | TGTGCCACTTCAGAACGGCTTATAGGAGAGACCCAGTACTTC | CATSERLIGETQYF
medium-sized | TRBJ2-7 | TRBD2 | TRBV5-5 | TGTGCCAGCAGCTTCCGTTTAGCGGGGGCCTACGAGCAGTACTTC | CASSFRLAGAYEQYF
medium-sized | TRBJ1-2 | - | TRBV28 | TGTGCCAGCAGCCCTGGACAGTCCTATGGCTACACCTTC | CASSPGQSYGYTF
medium-sized | TRBJ2-1 | TRBD1 | TRBV7-8 | TGTGCCAGCGAAACCGGGACAGGCAGTCTCAATGAGCAGTTCTTC | CASETGTGSLNEQFF
many | TRBJ2-3 | TRBD2 | TRBV11-3 | TGTGCCAGCAGCACGACTAGCGGGGGGCCAGATACGCAGTATTTT | CASSTTSGGPDTQYF
- | TRBJ1-1 | TRBD1 | TRBV10-3 | TGTGCCATCAAGGGACAGGAGAACACTGAAGCTTTCTTT | CAIKGQENTEAFF
medium-sized | TRBJ2-2 | - | TRBV12-3/TRBV12-4 | TGTGCCAGCAGTGCGGCGACAGGGAACACCGGGGAGCTGTTTTTT | CASSAATGNTGELFF
medium-sized | TRBJ2-1 | TRBD2 | TRBV5-5 | TGTGCCAGCAGCGTACCTAGCGGGGGCCTATACAATGAGCAGTTCTTC | CASSVPSGGLYNEQFF
medium-sized | TRBJ1-5 | TRBD1 | TRBV11-2 | TGTGCCAGCAGCCTTGGCCCCACAGGGGAGCCCCAGCATTTT | CASSLGPTGEPQHF
- | TRBJ2-3 | - | TRBV7-9 | TGTGCCAGCAGCTTAACAGGGTATGTGGAGTATTTT | CASSLTGYVEYF